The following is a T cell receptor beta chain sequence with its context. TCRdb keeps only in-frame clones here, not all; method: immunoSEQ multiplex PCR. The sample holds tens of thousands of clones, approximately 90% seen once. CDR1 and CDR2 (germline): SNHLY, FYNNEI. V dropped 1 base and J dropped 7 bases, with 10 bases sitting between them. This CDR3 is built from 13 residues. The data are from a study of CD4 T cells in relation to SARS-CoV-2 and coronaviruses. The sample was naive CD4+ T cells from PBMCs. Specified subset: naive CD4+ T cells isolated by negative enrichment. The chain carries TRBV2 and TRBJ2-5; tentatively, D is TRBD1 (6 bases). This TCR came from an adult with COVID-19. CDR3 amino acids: CASSEGGQGTQYF. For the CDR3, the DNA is TGTGCCAGCAGTGAAGGGGGGCAGGGGACCCAGTACTTC.